A single sample is the source of the 24 T cell receptor beta chains below, sequenced in a study of blood T cell repertoires in COVID-19. Sequencing was performed with immunoSEQ multiplex PCR; in TCRdb, only in-frame clones are kept and a portion is missing. The sample shows over 120,000 clones, about 83% of them seen only once. The specimen sequenced was peripheral blood. All receptors come from a woman aged 45 to 65 with active or convalescent COVID-19.

The chain recombines TRBV5-1 with TRBJ1-2, with TRBD1 matching over 10 bases. This CDR3 spans 15 amino acids. From germline, CDR1 is SGHRS and CDR2 YFSETQ. After removal of 4 bases from V and 1 base from J, the junction contained 4 bases not matched to a gene. CDR3 sequence reads: CASSLRDRGNYGYTF. The CDR3 region has the DNA TGCGCCAGCAGCCTCCGGGACAGGGGTAACTATGGCTACACCTTC.

V and J are TRBV5-1 and TRBJ2-1, with a tentative D call TRBD2 (6 bases). Trimming left V 2 bases short and J 2 bases short, with 8 bases between. Germline V lookup: CDR1 SGHRS, CDR2 YFSETQ. The CDR3 runs to 14 residues. The CDR3 protein is CASSLTGAYNEQFF. CDR3 DNA sequence: TGCGCCAGCAGCTTAACGGGAGCCTACAATGAGCAGTTCTTC.

This rearrangement joins TRBV28 to TRBJ1-6, with 7 nucleotides matching TRBD1. Germline V gene lookup returns CDR1 MDHEN and CDR2 SYDVKM. Germline trimming cut 1 base from V and 7 bases from J; bases unmatched to any gene: 16. This CDR3 comprises 19 residues. DNA of the CDR3: TGTGCCAGCAGTTTATCTCGAGCCGACCGACAGGGTTGGAATTCACCCCTCCACTTT. This translates into CASSLSRADRQGWNSPLHF.

The V gene is TRBV5-8, the J gene TRBJ2-1; 9 nucleotides match TRBD1. J gave up 5 bases and V 1 base, and 7 bases lay outside the gene matches. Germline lookup yields CDR1 SGHTS and CDR2 YDEGEE. The CDR3 sequence is 16 residues long. The CDR3, as DNA: TGTGCCAGCAGCTTGAGACAGGGGGGTTTCAACAATGAGCAGTTCTTC. It translates to CASSLRQGGFNNEQFF.

This chain joins TRBV11-3 and TRBJ2-7; 7 bases align to TRBD2. V trimming: 4 bases; J trimming: 6 bases; junction bases outside the gene matches: 0. Germline loops: CDR1 SGHNT, CDR2 YENEEA. The CDR3 totals 11 residues. CDR3 DNA sequence: TGTGCCAGCAGCTCGGGGGGCGAGCAGTACTTC. Translating gives CASSSGGEQYF. Complete variable domain (other parts from reference TRBV11-3 and TRBJ2-7): EAGVVQSPRYKIIEKKQPVAFWCNPISGHNTLYWYLQNLGQGPELLIRYENEEAVDDSQLPKDRFSAERLKGVDSTLKIQPAELGDSAVYLCASSSGGEQYFGPGTRLTVT.

The V and J genes are TRBV7-2 and TRBJ2-1; weak D call: TRBD1 (5 bases). Germline lookup yields CDR1 SGHTA and CDR2 FQGNSA. This CDR3 comprises 16 residues. V lost 3 bases and J 6 bases, leaving 18 bases between the germline ends. CDR3 sequence reads: CASSLGPGRNSNEQFF. CDR3 nucleotide sequence: TGTGCCAGCAGCTTGGGTCCAGGGCGCAATAGCAATGAGCAGTTCTTC.

V gene TRBV18 combines with J gene TRBJ2-3; 11 nucleotides match TRBD2. V dropped 6 bases and J dropped 2; count of bases not matched to a gene: 7. The germline V gene has CDR1 KGHSH and CDR2 LQKENI. The CDR3 is 16 amino acids. The CDR3: CASSLISGGATDTQYF. The CDR3 coding sequence is TGTGCCAGCTCCCTCATTAGCGGGGGGGCCACAGATACGCAGTATTTT. The full variable domain, completed using reference TRBV18 and TRBJ2-3, is NAGVMQNPRHLVRRRGQEARLRCSPMKGHSHVYWYRQLPEEGLKFMVYLQKENIIDESGMPKERFSAEFPKEGPSILRIQQVVRGDSAAYFCASSLISGGATDTQYFGPGTRLTVL.

This rearrangement joins TRBV28 to TRBJ1-2, with TRBD1 matching 7 bases. Germline CDR1 and CDR2: MDHEN and SYDVKM. J gave up 7 bases and V 4 bases, and 9 bases lay outside the gene matches. The CDR3 sequence is 14 residues long. The CDR3, as DNA: TGTGCCAGCAGTTGGAGGGCAGGGGGTGGTGGCTACACCTTC. This translates into CASSWRAGGGGYTF.

V is TRBV7-3 and J is TRBJ1-1; 7 bases align to TRBD1. The CDR3 totals 13 residues. Germline trimming cut 5 bases from V and 5 bases from J; bases unmatched to any gene: 5. Germline assignment: CDR1 SGHTA and CDR2 FQGTGA. CDR3 DNA sequence: TGTGCCAGCAGCCAGGGACAGCGGACTGAAGCTTTCTTT. Amino acids: CASSQGQRTEAFF.

V and J are TRBV6-5 and TRBJ1-1, with D possibly being TRBD1 (5 bases). V shed 6 bases and J shed 1 base, with 12 bases lying between them. The CDR3 is 14 amino acids. From germline, CDR1 is MNHEY and CDR2 SVGAGI. The CDR3 bases are TGTGCCAGCAGGGGACTGGCAGAGAACACTGAAGCTTTCTTT. Amino acids: CASRGLAENTEAFF.

V usage is TRBV3-1 (or the pseudogene TRBV3-2) and J usage is TRBJ1-1, with D possibly being TRBD1 (6 bases). Trimming pared 0 bases from V and 5 bases from J, leaving 19 bases between. The CDR3 length is 17 residues. Germline lookup yields CDR1 LGHDT and CDR2 YNNKEL (reference sequence). In nucleotides, the CDR3 is TGTGCCAGCAGCCAAGATACTACAGGGTACCCCCTGACTGAAGCTTTCTTT. Translating gives CASSQDTTGYPLTEAFF.

The rearrangement joins TRBV6-2 or TRBV6-3 to TRBJ2-7, with unresolved D. CDR3 length equals 15 residues. The germline CDR1 and CDR2 sequences are MNHEY and SVGEGT. The germline V and J ends were trimmed by 5 bases and 0 bases, with 14 bases remaining between them. CDR3 amino acids: CASSPAVLRSYEQYF. CDR3 nucleotide sequence: TGTGCCAGCAGTCCCGCGGTCTTACGCTCCTACGAGCAGTACTTC.

J is TRBJ2-7 and V is TRBV15; 8 bases map to TRBD1. The germline CDR1 and CDR2 sequences are LNHNV and YYDKDF (reference sequence). The CDR3 is 13 residues long. V was clipped by 5 bases and J by 6 bases; unmatched bases: 6. The CDR3, as DNA: TGTGCCACCAGCGGGCAGGGGGCGGGCGAGCAGTACTTC. Protein: CATSGQGAGEQYF.

The chain combines TRBV5-5 with TRBJ1-5; D is possibly TRBD1 (6 bases). The V end was cut by 4 bases, the J end by 4 bases, with 15 bases between. Per the germline V gene, CDR1 is SGHKS and CDR2 is YYEKEE (reference sequence). This CDR3 contains 15 residues. Here the CDR3 reads CASSPWGQGNQPQHF. The CDR3 nucleotides are TGTGCCAGCAGCCCCTGGGGGCAGGGGAATCAGCCCCAGCATTTT.

The V and J genes are TRBV18 and TRBJ2-3, with D maybe TRBD2 (6 bases). V shed 2 bases and J shed 2 bases, with 17 bases lying between them. The germline CDR1 and CDR2 sequences are KGHSH and LQKENI. This CDR3 is 17 amino acids long. The CDR3 loop is CASSPFPTSQITDTQYF. The CDR3 nucleotides are TGTGCCAGCTCACCATTCCCCACTAGCCAAATCACAGATACGCAGTATTTT.

J is TRBJ2-5 and V is TRBV6-2 or TRBV6-3, with TRBD2 matching over 7 bases. Germline lookup yields CDR1 MNHEY and CDR2 SVGEGT. The CDR3 consists of 16 residues. J was trimmed by 2 bases and V by 2 bases; bases with no gene match: 8. This CDR3 is CASSYGLADGQETQYF. Written as DNA, the CDR3 is TGTGCCAGCAGTTACGGCCTAGCGGACGGACAAGAGACCCAGTACTTC.

The chain employs TRBV24-1 and TRBJ2-1, with 13 nucleotides matching TRBD2. This CDR3 comprises 18 residues. V shed 3 bases, J shed 7 bases, and the junction held 11 bases outside the gene matches. CDR1 is KGHDR, CDR2 SFDVKD, per germline. This chain's CDR3 is CATSDAGTSGNQRNEQFF. The DNA of the CDR3 is TGTGCCACCAGTGATGCCGGGACTAGCGGGAATCAACGTAATGAGCAGTTCTTC.

The chain links TRBV3-1 (or the pseudogene TRBV3-2) to TRBJ1-5; weak D call: TRBD1 (5 bases). Germline lookup yields CDR1 LGHDT and CDR2 YNNKEL (reference sequence). V was pared by 7 bases and J by 7 bases, with 14 bases between. This CDR3 spans 13 amino acids. The CDR3 spells CASTHGGSQPQHF. CDR3 coding DNA: TGTGCCAGCACGCACGGGGGAAGCCAGCCCCAGCATTTT.

V gene TRBV7-2 combines with J gene TRBJ2-1; TRBD2 might be the D (7 bases). V was shortened by 7 bases and J by 5 bases, with 15 bases between the two germline ends. Germline loops: CDR1 SGHTA, CDR2 FQGNSA. The CDR3 runs to 14 residues. CDR3 sequence: CASTQGGGHNEQFF. CDR3 in DNA: TGTGCCAGCACCCAAGGGGGGGGGCACAATGAGCAGTTCTTC. The variable domain in full, with the rest retrieved from reference TRBV7-2 and TRBJ2-1, is GAGVSQSPSNKVTEKGKDVELRCDPISGHTALYWYRQSLGQGLEFLIYFQGNSAPDKSGLPSDRFSAERTGGSVSTLTIQRTQQEDSAVYLCASTQGGGHNEQFFGPGTRLTVL.

This chain links TRBV27 with TRBJ2-5, with D possibly matching TRBD2 (5 bases). Germline values: CDR1 MNHEY, CDR2 SMNVEV (reference sequence). This CDR3 spans 15 amino acids. V lost 6 bases to trimming and J lost 4 bases, with 18 bases between them. CDR3 in DNA: TGTGCCAGCAGCCGGGGAACAGCGTTGGGAGAGACCCAGTACTTC. Translation gives CASSRGTALGETQYF.

This clone was seen only a few times. The chain has TRBV7-2 and TRBJ1-2; TRBD1 aligns across 7 bases. This CDR3 is 15 amino acids long. V shed 5 bases and J 6 bases; nucleotides not matched to a gene: 12. Looked up from germline, CDR1 is SGHTA and CDR2 is FQGNSA. CDR3 protein: CASSPVSGQYDGYTF. DNA of the CDR3: TGTGCCAGCAGCCCAGTGTCGGGACAGTATGATGGCTACACCTTC.

The CDR3 loop is CASNWDRADQPQHF. The CDR3 nucleotides read TGTGCCAGCAACTGGGACAGGGCCGATCAGCCCCAGCATTTT. The chain employs TRBV6-5 and TRBJ1-5, with 9 bases identical to TRBD1. Losses at the gene ends were 7 bases for V and 5 bases for J; bases not matched to a gene: 6. Germline V gene lookup returns CDR1 MNHEY and CDR2 SVGAGI. The CDR3 consists of 14 residues.

The V and J genes are TRBV11-2 and TRBJ1-4; the D is unclear. V lost 5 bases, J lost 8 bases, and 18 bases lay in between. CDR3 length: 15 residues. Per the germline V gene, CDR1 is SGHAT and CDR2 is FQNNGV. CDR3 coding DNA: TGTGCCAGCAGCCCGCAGACACTTATGGGCGAAAAACTGTTTTTT. Amino acids: CASSPQTLMGEKLFF.

The rearrangement joins TRBV6-2 or TRBV6-3 to TRBJ2-5, with 7 bases fitting TRBD2. This CDR3 has 15 residues. Germline trimming cut 4 bases from V and 2 bases from J; bases unmatched to any gene: 7. Germline CDR1 is MNHEY and CDR2 is SVGEGT. CDR3 region: CASSSQRDLQETQYF. The CDR3 coding sequence is TGTGCCAGCAGTTCACAGCGGGATCTTCAAGAGACCCAGTACTTC.